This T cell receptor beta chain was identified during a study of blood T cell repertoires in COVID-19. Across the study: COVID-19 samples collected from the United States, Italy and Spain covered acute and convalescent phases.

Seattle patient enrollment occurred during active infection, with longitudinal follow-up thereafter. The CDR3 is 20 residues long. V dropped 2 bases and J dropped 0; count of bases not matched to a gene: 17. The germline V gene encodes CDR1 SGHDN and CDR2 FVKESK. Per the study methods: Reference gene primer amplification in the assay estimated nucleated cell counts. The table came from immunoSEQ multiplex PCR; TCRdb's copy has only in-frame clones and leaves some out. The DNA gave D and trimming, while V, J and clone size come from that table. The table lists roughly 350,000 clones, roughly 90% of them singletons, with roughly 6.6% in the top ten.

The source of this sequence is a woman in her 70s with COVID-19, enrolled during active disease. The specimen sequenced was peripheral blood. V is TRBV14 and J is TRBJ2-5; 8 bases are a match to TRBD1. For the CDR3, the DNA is TGTGCCAGCAGCCAAAAGAGGGCTATGACAGGGGCCACCGACCAAGAGACCCAGTACTTC. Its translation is CASSQKRAMTGATDQETQYF.